This T cell receptor beta chain derives from a study of blood T cell repertoires in COVID-19. Study background: Acute-phase and convalescent COVID-19 samples originated in the United States, Italy and Spain. PBMCs, B-cell-depleted T cells, or T cells provided the cDNA or gDNA that made up the material.

Patients at the Seattle site were enrolled during active infection and followed longitudinally. CDR3 length equals 17 residues. From germline, CDR1 is LNHDA and CDR2 SQIVND (reference sequence). Trimming took 1 base from V and 6 from J; bases not matched to a gene: 8. The count of this clone is one. Per the original data handling: The authors estimated nucleated cell counts from reference gene primer amplification. The assay was immunoSEQ multiplex PCR, and TCRdb's table has in-frame clones only and misses some. The V and J calls and clone size are taken from that table; D and trimming were inferred from the DNA. The profile shows fewer than 300,000 clones, approximately 84% of them singletons.

The chain uses TRBV19 and TRBJ2-4; 11 bases are shared with TRBD2. The TCR was taken from a human donor with COVID-19, enrolled during active disease. The donor label of this sample is uncertain. Sequencing was performed on peripheral blood. The CDR3 is CASSIGPPGTSGNIQYF. The CDR3 DNA is TGTGCCAGTAGTATAGGCCCGCCCGGGACTAGCGGAAACATTCAGTACTTC.